This TCR beta chain was retrieved from a study of cytomegalovirus exposure and HLA in healthy donors. Germline CDR1 is SGHRS and CDR2 is YFSETQ. The V end lost 0 bases, the J end lost 0 bases, and 9 bases lay between the germline ends. The CDR3 runs 15 residues. Generated by immunoSEQ multiplex PCR, the TCRdb table keeps only in-frame clones and is missing some. The table records about 250,000 clones, roughly 87% of them present only once. This clonotype was obtained from a man aged 18 to 29 in good health and CMV-seropositive. The chain joins TRBV5-1 to TRBJ1-2, with D maybe TRBD1 (5 bases). Sequenced: PBMCs. CDR3 protein: CASSLDGRANYGYTF. CDR3 coding DNA: TGCGCCAGCAGCTTGGATGGCAGGGCTAACTATGGCTACACCTTC. Full variable domain (rest looked up from reference TRBV5-1 and TRBJ1-2): KAGVTQTPRYLIKTRGQQVTLSCSPISGHRSVSWYQQTPGQGLQFLFEYFSETQRNKGNFPGRFSGRQFSNSRSEMNVSTLELGDSALYLCASSLDGRANYGYTFGSGTRLTVV.